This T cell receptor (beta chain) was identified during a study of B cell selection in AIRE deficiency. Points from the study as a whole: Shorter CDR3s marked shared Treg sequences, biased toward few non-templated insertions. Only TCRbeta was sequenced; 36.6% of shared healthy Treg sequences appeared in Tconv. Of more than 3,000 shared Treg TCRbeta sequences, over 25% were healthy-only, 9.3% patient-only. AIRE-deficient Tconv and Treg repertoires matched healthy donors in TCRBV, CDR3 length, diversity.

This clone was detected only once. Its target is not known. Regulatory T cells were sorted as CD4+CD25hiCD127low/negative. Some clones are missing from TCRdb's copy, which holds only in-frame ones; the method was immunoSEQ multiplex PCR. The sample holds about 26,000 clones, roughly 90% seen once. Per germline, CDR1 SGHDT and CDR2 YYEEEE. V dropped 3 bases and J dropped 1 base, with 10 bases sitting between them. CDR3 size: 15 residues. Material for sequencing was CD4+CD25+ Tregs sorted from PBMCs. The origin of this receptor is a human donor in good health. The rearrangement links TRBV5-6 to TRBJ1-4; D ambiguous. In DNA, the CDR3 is TGTGCCAGCAGCTGGGAACAAGGAACTAATGAAAAACTGTTTTTT. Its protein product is CASSWEQGTNEKLFF.